This TCR beta chain was observed in a study of Ad26.COV2.S vaccination and SARS-CoV-2 variants. Study as a whole: Donor had been placed in the Ad26.COV2.S arm of the COV1001 trial.

Findings of the study overall: Once vaccination had occurred, spike-specific CD8+ and CD4+ T cell responses reportedly showed substantial breadth. There was a possibility that the TCR breadth and depth analyses underestimated total T cell responses.

Using immunoSEQ multiplex PCR, the repertoire was profiled, and TCRdb retains in-frame clones only, with some absent. The table lists some 500,000 clones, 80% to 90% of them singletons, with approximately 2.5% in the top ten. Treatment noted: roughly 19 received Ad26.COV2.S at low or high dose, single or two shots; 5 received placebo; per-sample allocation not given. Day 63 after the first injection of vaccine or placebo was the sampling time. Comment on this clone: The antigen remains undetermined.

This CDR3 is built from 14 residues. Germline-derived CDR1 and CDR2 are MGHRA and YSYEKL. With 4 bases removed from V and 6 bases from J, the gap between germline ends came to 13 bases. The clonotype was recovered from a person between 18 and 59 years old who received the Ad26.COV2.S COVID-19 vaccine or a placebo. Sequencing was performed on peripheral blood, taken in a trial of Ad26.COV2.S vaccine versus placebo. This chain links TRBV4-1 with TRBJ2-4, with a weak D call TRBD2 (6 bases). CDR3 loop: CASSLGLRGNIQYF. As DNA, the CDR3 is TGCGCCAGCAGCCTGGGGTTGCGGGGAAACATTCAGTACTTC.